Following are 20 T cell receptor beta chains from one sample sequenced in a study of PD-1 blockade in classical Hodgkin lymphoma. Regarding time point: newly diagnosed, previously untreated cHL patient sample. Negative magnetic selection isolated CD4+ T cells from thawed PBMCs. Sequenced by immunoSEQ multiplex PCR; TCRdb stores in-frame clones only, minus some. The sample holds more than 15,000 clones, about 82% seen once. Source material: CD4+ T cells from blood. The receptors shown here come from a human donor with classical Hodgkin lymphoma.

This clone was seen a few times. As DNA, the CDR3 is TGTGCCAGCACCGTTCTGGGGGGGAAAGGAGAGACCCAGTACTTC. Residues: CASTVLGGKGETQYF. The chain couples TRBV9 to TRBJ2-5; 7 bases match TRBD2. Trimming cost V 6 bases and J 4 bases; bases outside gene matches: 12. The CDR3 spans 15 residues. Germline V gene lookup returns CDR1 SGDLS and CDR2 YYNGEE.

This rearrangement joins TRBV15 to TRBJ2-6; D call uncertain. Germline CDR1 and CDR2: LNHNV and YYDKDF (reference sequence). This CDR3 is built from 15 residues. V lost 1 base and J 0 bases, leaving 4 bases between the germline ends. CDR3 region: CATSRGDSGANVLTF. The CDR3 region has the DNA TGTGCCACCAGCAGAGGGGACTCTGGGGCCAACGTCCTGACTTTC.

V usage is TRBV6-5 and J usage is TRBJ1-4; tentative D call: TRBD1 (5 bases). CDR1 is MNHEY, CDR2 SVGAGI, per germline. Trimming left V 6 bases short and J 7 bases short, with 15 bases between. CDR3 size: 14 residues. The CDR3 region is CASRARGRGEKLFF. CDR3 nucleotide sequence: TGTGCCAGCAGGGCCCGGGGCCGGGGTGAAAAACTGTTTTTT.

J is TRBJ2-6 and V is TRBV7-7, with D maybe TRBD2 (5 bases). Germline V gene data show CDR1 as SSHAT and CDR2 as FNYEAQ (reference sequence). The CDR3 is made up of 15 amino acids. The ends were cut back, 1 base at V and 1 base at J, with 5 bases in the middle. Here the CDR3 reads CASSLVASGANVLTF. The CDR3 coding sequence is TGTGCCAGCAGCTTAGTAGCGTCTGGGGCCAACGTCCTGACTTTC.

V and J are TRBV30 and TRBJ2-2; TRBD1 agrees at 10 bases. The CDR3 covers 15 residues. With V trimmed by 1 base and J by 6 bases, 5 bases remained unmatched. The germline V gene has CDR1 GTSNPN and CDR2 SVGIG (reference sequence). CDR3 sequence (DNA): TGTGCCTGGAGTGGGGGGACAGGGGCTCCCGGGGAGCTGTTTTTT. Translated: CAWSGGTGAPGELFF.

This clone showed up just a few times. The V call is TRBV23-1, the J call TRBJ1-2, with D perhaps TRBD1 (6 bases). TRBV23-1 has ORF status, its function being uncertain. V lost 4 bases and J lost 6, with 27 bases in between. The CDR3 has 18 amino acids. Here the CDR3 DNA reads TGCGCCAGCAGTCTTTTGCCCCGGAGTAAACAGGGACTGAATGGCTACACCTTC. It encodes CASSLLPRSKQGLNGYTF.

CDR3 protein: CASSLSPLSNQPQHF. CDR3 bases: TGTGCCAGCAGCTTGAGTCCTCTTAGCAATCAGCCCCAGCATTTT. The V call is TRBV7-6, the J call TRBJ1-5; D gene uncertain. The V gene's germline CDR1 is SGHVS and CDR2 FNYEAQ. The CDR3 consists of 15 residues. V lost 3 bases and J lost 0, with 9 bases in between.

The chain carries TRBV6-4 and TRBJ1-1, with unresolved D. V dropped 4 bases and J dropped 10 bases, with 10 bases sitting between them. Germline V CDR1 and CDR2: MRHNA, SNTAGT. The CDR3 covers 11 residues. The CDR3 reads CASSAWLAAFF. The CDR3, as DNA: TGTGCCAGCAGTGCCTGGTTGGCAGCTTTCTTT.

The CDR3 bases are TGTGCCAGCAGCCCAGGCCGGACACTTAATCAGCCCCAGCATTTT. Translated, it gives CASSPGRTLNQPQHF. The J gene is TRBJ1-5, the V gene TRBV7-2; D is perhaps TRBD1 (5 bases). V was trimmed by 5 bases and J by 4 bases, leaving 15 bases between them. CDR1 SGHTA and CDR2 FQGNSA come from the germline V gene. The CDR3 runs to 15 residues.

The genes are TRBV11-3 and TRBJ2-5; 9 bases align to TRBD1. CDR1 is SGHNT and CDR2 is YENEEA in the germline V gene. The ends lost 5 bases at V and 5 bases at J; junction bases unmatched: 12. CDR3 size: 16 residues. As DNA, the CDR3 is TGTGCCAGCAGCACCCCGACAGGGGGAGGTGGGGAGACCCAGTACTTC. Protein product: CASSTPTGGGGETQYF. Looking up the rest from reference TRBV11-3 and TRBJ2-5 gives the full variable domain: EAGVVQSPRYKIIEKKQPVAFWCNPISGHNTLYWYLQNLGQGPELLIRYENEEAVDDSQLPKDRFSAERLKGVDSTLKIQPAELGDSAVYLCASSTPTGGGGETQYFGPGTRLLVL.

The chain links TRBV14 to TRBJ2-7, with a possible D match to TRBD2 (5 bases). Germline loops: CDR1 SGHDN, CDR2 FVKESK. V was pared by 0 bases and J by 13 bases, with 16 bases between. The CDR3 sequence is 13 residues long. The CDR3 DNA is TGTGCCAGCAGCCAAGAACGCGTCGGACTGCAATACTTC. It yields the protein CASSQERVGLQYF. The full variable domain, rest sourced from reference TRBV14 and TRBJ2-7, is EAGVTQFPSHSVIEKGQTVTLRCDPISGHDNLYWYRRVMGKEIKFLLHFVKESKQDESGMPNNRFLAERTGGTYSTLKVQPAELEDSGVYFCASSQERVGLQYFGPGTRLTVT.

This clone is a singleton in its sample. This chain connects TRBV7-2 to TRBJ2-2; D is unclear. V dropped 5 bases and J dropped 3 bases, with 13 bases sitting between them. The germline V gene encodes CDR1 SGHTA and CDR2 FQGNSA. The CDR3 is 15 residues long. The CDR3 bases are TGTGCCAGCAGCGAACGCGGAGCCGACACCGGGGAGCTGTTTTTT. It specifies CASSERGADTGELFF.

The J gene is TRBJ2-7, the V gene TRBV29-1; no definite D call. Germline V gene data show CDR1 as SQVTM and CDR2 as ANQGSEA. V dropped 7 bases and J dropped 3 bases, with 10 bases sitting between them. This CDR3 is built from 11 residues. For the CDR3, the DNA is TGCAGCGACGCCGTAGGCTACGAGCAGTACTTC. Its protein product is CSDAVGYEQYF.

The V and J genes are TRBV11-1 and TRBJ1-1; 7 nucleotides line up with TRBD1. Trimming cost V 5 bases and J 10 bases; bases outside gene matches: 7. Germline V lookup: CDR1 SGHAT, CDR2 FQDESV (reference sequence). This CDR3 has 12 amino acids. The CDR3 bases are TGTGCCAGCAGCACAGACAGGGCTGGAGCTTTCTTT. It yields the protein CASSTDRAGAFF.

The rearrangement joins TRBV7-2 to TRBJ2-2; 14 nucleotides agree with TRBD2. The CDR3 runs 16 residues. Germline V gene sequence: CDR1 SGHTA, CDR2 FQGNSA. The J segment lost 7 bases and the V segment lost 5 bases, leaving 6 bases of the junction unmatched. The CDR3: CASSPGLAGAGGELFF. CDR3 DNA: TGTGCCAGCAGCCCGGGACTAGCGGGAGCGGGCGGGGAGCTGTTTTTT.

This rearrangement joins TRBV18 to TRBJ2-5; TRBD1 agrees at 8 bases. The junction had 9 bases not matched to a gene; V was cut back by 5 bases and J by 4 bases. From germline, CDR1 is KGHSH and CDR2 LQKENI. This CDR3 spans 15 amino acids. This chain's CDR3 is CASSVSGTGRETQYF. In DNA, the CDR3 is TGTGCCAGCTCAGTCTCCGGGACAGGCAGAGAGACCCAGTACTTC.

This chain links TRBV29-1 with TRBJ1-1; 8 bases fit TRBD1. Germline V gene data show CDR1 as SQVTM and CDR2 as ANQGSEA. After removal of 1 base from V and 6 bases from J, the junction contained 4 bases not matched to a gene. The CDR3 loop spans 13 amino acids. The CDR3 DNA reads TGCAGCGTTGAAGCGGACAGGGCGGCTGAAGCTTTCTTT. As protein: CSVEADRAAEAFF.

The V gene is TRBV6-6, the J gene TRBJ1-2; D remains ambiguous. With 7 bases removed from V and 8 bases from J, the gap between germline ends came to 11 bases. This CDR3 region has 11 residues. CDR1 and CDR2 from the germline V gene are MNHNY and SVGAGI (reference sequence). As DNA, the CDR3 is TGTGCCAGCATCTCCTATGGAGGCTACACCTTC. It translates to CASISYGGYTF.

The CDR3 DNA is TGTGCCAGCAGTGCCCTACGGGATCAGCCCCAGCATTTT. Protein sequence: CASSALRDQPQHF. This rearrangement joins TRBV6-1 to TRBJ1-5, with no clear D. Trimming stripped 4 bases from V and 5 bases from J, with 9 bases between. There are 13 residues in the CDR3. Germline values: CDR1 MNHNS, CDR2 SASEGT.

V and J are TRBV5-1 and TRBJ2-7, with D tentatively TRBD1 or TRBD2 (6 bases each). V dropped 6 bases and J dropped 2 bases, with 15 bases sitting between them. This CDR3 comprises 14 residues. Looked up from germline, CDR1 is SGHRS and CDR2 is YFSETQ. CDR3 sequence reads: CASKRERGAYEQYF. The CDR3 DNA reads as TGCGCCAGCAAAAGGGAGAGGGGGGCCTACGAGCAGTACTTC.